These 27 T cell receptor beta chains were sequenced from one sample in a study of blood T cells in healthy people across ages. The authors ran a second PCR of roughly 6 to 12 cycles using a sample-barcoded 5' primer and a J-beta primer mix. TCRdb re-called the 5' RACE reads through MiXCR, storing one row per CDR3 protein. The table shows about 640,000 distinct CDR3 sequences, with 58% occurring only once. Material: blood. These receptors were obtained from a man in his 60s in good health.

This sequence joins TRBV3-1 and TRBJ2-7; a weak D match, TRBD1 (5 bases). The CDR3 spans 13 residues. CDR1 is LGHDT, CDR2 YNNKEL, per germline (reference sequence). Trimming took 6 bases from V and 10 from J, leaving 19 bases between them. CDR3 coding DNA: TGTGCCAGCAGAGAAGGGGCCTCGCAAACCCAGTACTTC. Translating it yields CASREGASQTQYF.

This clonotype appeared many times. The rearrangement uses TRBV5-1 and TRBJ2-5, with 14 bases identical to TRBD2. The V and J ends lost 2 bases and 5 bases, in that order; junction bases with no gene match: 2. Germline CDR1 and CDR2: SGHRS and YFSETQ. The CDR3 sequence is 15 residues long. The CDR3 DNA sequence: TGCGCCAGCAGCTTCGGGACTAGCGGGGGCGAGACCCAGTACTTC. Translated, it gives CASSFGTSGGETQYF.

This clonotype was recorded only once. The chain joins TRBV20-1 to TRBJ2-7, with TRBD2 identical over 11 bases. CDR1 and CDR2 from the germline V gene are DFQATT and SNEGSKA (reference sequence). The length of the CDR3 is 14 residues. V lost 4 bases, J lost 0 bases, and 2 bases stayed unmatched. The CDR3 here is CSAKTSGASYEQYF. CDR3 nucleotides: TGCAGTGCTAAGACTAGCGGGGCCTCCTACGAGCAGTACTTC.

The chain couples TRBV20-1 to TRBJ2-5; D gene ambiguous. The J call is doubtful: the DNA matches TRBJ2-7 better. This CDR3 region has 13 residues. Germline lookup yields CDR1 DFQATT and CDR2 SNEGSKA (reference sequence). CDR3 loop: CSARGPVAYEQYF. The DNA for the CDR3 is TGCAGTGCTAGAGGGCCGGTTGCCTACGAGCAGTACTTC.

The chain carries TRBV5-8 and TRBJ1-2, with 11 bases that match TRBD1. The CDR3 extends over 15 amino acids. Trimming at V came to 3 bases and at J to 4 bases, leaving 5 bases not matched to a gene. Germline V lookup: CDR1 SGHTS, CDR2 YDEGEE. The CDR3 DNA reads as TGTGCCAGCAGCTGGACAGGGGGCAGGGGCTATGGCTACACCTTC. Protein: CASSWTGGRGYGYTF.

This sequence joins TRBV12-3 or TRBV12-4 and TRBJ2-3; D call uncertain. Trimming left V 4 bases short and J 3 bases short, with 11 bases between. This CDR3 contains 14 residues. The CDR3 spells CASSWVQPTDTQYF. The CDR3 coding sequence is TGTGCCAGCAGTTGGGTCCAGCCTACAGATACGCAGTATTTT.

The chain carries TRBV5-1 and TRBJ2-1, with TRBD2 matching 13 bases. The ends lost 4 bases at V and 7 bases at J; junction bases unmatched: 5. Germline-derived CDR1 and CDR2 are SGHRS and YFSETQ. The CDR3 spans 15 residues. DNA for the CDR3: TGCGCCAGCAGCCGGACTAGCGGGGGATGGAATGAGCAGTTCTTC. Translation gives CASSRTSGGWNEQFF.

The chain combines TRBV7-2 with TRBJ2-7; D might be TRBD1 or TRBD2, each matching 6 bases. CDR1 and CDR2 (germline): SGHTA, FQGNSA. Trimming took 5 bases from V and 4 from J, leaving 18 bases between them. The length of the CDR3 is 15 residues. The DNA of the CDR3 is TGTGCCAGCAGCCCCCTGGAGGGCCAGGGGTACGAGCAGTACTTC. It encodes CASSPLEGQGYEQYF.

The chain recombines TRBV12-3 or TRBV12-4 with TRBJ1-3; TRBD1 is a possible D gene (5 bases). Trimming stripped 7 bases from V and 0 bases from J, with 7 bases between. The CDR3 runs to 13 residues. CDR3 sequence: CASKQDSGNTIYF. The DNA of the CDR3 is TGTGCCAGCAAACAGGACTCTGGAAACACCATATATTTT.

As to this clonotype: A read error may produce the germline difference seen at one junction end. V gene TRBV11-2 combines with J gene TRBJ2-3, with a possible D match to TRBD1 (5 bases). The germline V gene has CDR1 SGHAT and CDR2 FQNNGV. The CDR3 extends over 15 amino acids. The CDR3 sequence: CASSLARAGTDTQYF. CDR3 nucleotides: TGTGCCAGCAGCTTAGCCAGGGCTGGCACAGACACGCAGTATTTT.

The chain recombines TRBV9 with TRBJ1-4, with TRBD1 matching 7 bases. CDR3 length: 15 residues. CDR1 SGDLS and CDR2 YYNGEE come from the germline V gene. The ends lost 3 bases at V and 6 bases at J; junction bases unmatched: 8. The CDR3 bases are TGTGCCAGCAGCGCCCGACAGGGTGAGGATGAAAAACTGTTTTTT. This encodes CASSARQGEDEKLFF.

This clonotype occurred a few times. DNA for the CDR3: TGTGCCAGCAGCCCTCGACAGGGCTCACCCCTCCACTTT. Its translation: CASSPRQGSPLHF. The rearrangement uses TRBV7-9 and TRBJ1-6; TRBD1 matches at 7 bases. The ends lost 5 bases at V and 10 bases at J; junction bases unmatched: 5. The CDR3 is made up of 13 amino acids. Germline-derived CDR1 and CDR2 are SEHNR and FQNEAQ (reference sequence).

The V and J genes are TRBV28 and TRBJ2-4, with D unclear. The V end lost 4 bases, the J end lost 1 base, and 8 bases lay between the germline ends. The CDR3 spans 14 residues. Germline values: CDR1 MDHEN, CDR2 SYDVKM. CDR3 in amino acids: CASSSNIAKNIQYF. Here the CDR3 DNA reads TGTGCCAGCAGTTCCAATATTGCCAAAAACATTCAGTACTTC.

This chain uses TRBV7-2 with TRBJ1-2, with TRBD1 matching over 8 bases. Germline loops: CDR1 SGHTA, CDR2 FQGNSA. This CDR3 region has 15 residues. Unmatched junction bases numbered 9, after V lost 5 bases and J lost 4 bases. For the CDR3, the DNA is TGTGCCAGCAGCCGGGGGACAGGCTCACTCTATGGCTACACCTTC. Translated, it gives CASSRGTGSLYGYTF. The full variable domain, with the rest looked up from reference TRBV7-2 and TRBJ1-2, is GAGVSQSPSNKVTEKGKDVELRCDPISGHTALYWYRQSLGQGLEFLIYFQGNSAPDKSGLPSDRFSAERTGGSVSTLTIQRTQQEDSAVYLCASSRGTGSLYGYTFGSGTRLTVV.

This chain joins TRBV3-1 and TRBJ2-7; TRBD2 matches 12 bases. Germline lookup yields CDR1 LGHDT and CDR2 YNNKEL (reference sequence). This CDR3 contains 18 residues. V gave up 1 base and J gave up 0 bases; unmatched junction bases: 7. The CDR3 spells CASSQVSGLAGSSYEQYF. CDR3 nucleotide sequence: TGTGCCAGCAGCCAAGTCTCTGGACTAGCGGGGTCCTCCTACGAGCAGTACTTC.

This CDR3 is CSVPMNTEAFF. CDR3 nucleotides: TGCAGCGTTCCTATGAACACTGAAGCTTTCTTT. The rearrangement uses TRBV29-1 and TRBJ1-1; no clear D gene. This CDR3 contains 11 residues. V was clipped by 5 bases and J by 0 bases, with 4 bases between them. CDR1 is SQVTM, CDR2 ANQGSEA, per germline.

This clonotype has only a few counts. The CDR3 bases are TGTGCCAGCAGTGATCAGGGGGGCGGGAGCTCCTACGAGCAGTACTTC. This gives the protein CASSDQGGGSSYEQYF. The chain recombines TRBV2 with TRBJ2-7, with D tentatively TRBD1 or TRBD2 (7 bases each). The CDR3 has 16 residues. Deletions cut 3 bases from V and 0 bases from J, with 15 bases between. CDR1 is SNHLY and CDR2 is FYNNEI in the germline V gene.

The V and J genes are TRBV4-1 and TRBJ1-2; no definite D call. The CDR3 runs to 13 residues. The germline gives CDR1 MGHRA, CDR2 YSYEKL. Trimming pared 0 bases from V and 8 bases from J, leaving 10 bases between. In nucleotides, the CDR3 is TGCGCCAGCAGCCAAGACCGGGCTTTGGGCTACACCTTC. Its protein is CASSQDRALGYTF.

This chain links TRBV12-3 or TRBV12-4 with TRBJ2-4; D is uncertain. Trimming took 6 bases from V and 3 from J, leaving 9 bases between them. The CDR3 consists of 13 residues. Here the CDR3 reads CASSTGLKNIQYF. CDR3 in DNA: TGTGCCAGCAGCACCGGGCTCAAAAACATTCAGTACTTC.

Only a few counts were recorded for this clonotype. J is TRBJ1-6 and V is TRBV7-2; D unresolved. The germline V and J ends were trimmed by 0 bases and 13 bases, with 13 bases remaining between them. Germline CDR1 SGHTA, CDR2 FQGNSA. The CDR3 covers 14 residues. The CDR3 region is CASSLAYGMGPLHF. The CDR3 region has the DNA TGTGCCAGCAGCTTAGCATATGGGATGGGTCCCCTCCACTTT.

V gene TRBV21-1 combines with J gene TRBJ2-7; no check of the table's D call, TRBD2, against the DNA was made. TRBV21-1 counts as a pseudogene. The CDR3 totals 15 residues. DNA for the CDR3: TGTGCCAGCAGCAAAGCGAGGAGGGTAGGCTACGAGCAGTACTTC. This translates into CASSKARRVGYEQYF.

The chain combines TRBV20-1 with TRBJ2-5, with D possibly being TRBD1 (6 bases). TRBJ2-7 explains the end of the DNA better; the J call may be wrong. Per germline, CDR1 DFQATT and CDR2 SNEGSKA (reference sequence). The CDR3 contains 13 residues. The CDR3 DNA is TGCAGTGCTAGAGATGTGGGGGCCCACGAGCAGTACTTC. Translated, it gives CSARDVGAHEQYF.

This clonotype appeared a few times. A much larger clone lies a single base off, so this may be a read error. The chain has TRBV20-1 and TRBJ1-2, with TRBD1 matching 8 bases. V lost 3 bases to trimming and J lost 9 bases; unmatched junction nucleotides: 15. CDR1 and CDR2 (germline): DFQATT, SNEGSKA (reference sequence). The CDR3 is made up of 15 amino acids. This CDR3 is CSARGTGSGGGRYTF. CDR3 sequence (DNA): TGCAGTGCTAGGGGAACCGGATCAGGGGGCGGGCGCTACACCTTC.

The table lists this clonotype with a few counts. The rearrangement links TRBV28 to TRBJ1-6; no reliable D call. The germline V gene has CDR1 MDHEN and CDR2 SYDVKM. The V end was cut by 5 bases, the J end by 10 bases, with 15 bases between. The CDR3 is 14 residues long. CDR3 residues: CASSPRSRGSPLHF. CDR3 sequence (DNA): TGTGCCAGCAGTCCTCGGTCTCGGGGATCACCCCTCCACTTT. Looking up the rest from reference TRBV28 and TRBJ1-6 gives the full variable domain: DVKVTQSSRYLVKRTGEKVFLECVQDMDHENMFWYRQDPGLGLRLIYFSYDVKMKEKGDIPEGYSVSREKKERFSLILESASTNQTSMYLCASSPRSRGSPLHFGNGTRLTVT.

This clonotype was counted only a few times. The rearrangement joins TRBV11-2 to TRBJ2-5, with D unresolved. The CDR3 runs 14 residues. Looked up from germline, CDR1 is SGHAT and CDR2 is FQNNGV. The germline V and J ends were trimmed by 3 bases and 6 bases, with 14 bases remaining between them. The CDR3 region has the DNA TGTGCCAGCAGCTTCTTAGGGCTGGGGAAGACCCAGTACTTC. This codes for CASSFLGLGKTQYF.

This clonotype appeared a single time. Germline and junction disagree at one end, which may indicate a read error. The V gene is TRBV10-2, the J gene TRBJ2-3, with 8 bases aligning to TRBD2. This CDR3 is 15 amino acids long. Germline lookup yields CDR1 WSHSY and CDR2 SAAADI. The chain's CDR3 is CAGSDRGGNTDTQYF. The CDR3 DNA is TGCGCCGGCAGCGACCGGGGGGGCAACACAGATACGCAGTATTTT.

This chain connects TRBV6-1 to TRBJ2-1, with D maybe TRBD1 (8 bases). V was clipped by 5 bases and J by 4 bases, with 24 bases between them. Germline CDR1 and CDR2: MNHNS and SASEGT. The CDR3 sequence is 18 residues long. The CDR3 loop is CASSPTGGKDRVYNEQFF. CDR3 in DNA: TGTGCCAGCAGTCCTACCGGGGGGAAGGACAGGGTTTACAATGAGCAGTTCTTC.